Following are 8 T cell receptor beta chains from one sample sequenced in a study of identical twins. TCRdb passed the 5' RACE reads through MiXCR, listing each CDR3 protein once. This sample has around 960,000 distinct CDR3 sequences, with 9% to 15% found just once. A further study also used this sample, focusing on yellow fever vaccine responses in identical twins.

Sequencing was carried out using PBMCs. The source is a woman aged 18-30 years in good health.

The rearrangement uses TRBV20-1 and TRBJ2-7; the match to TRBD1 covers 12 bases. This CDR3 has 15 amino acids. The V segment lost 1 base and the J segment 6 bases; nucleotides outside the gene matches: 7. CDR1 is DFQATT, CDR2 SNEGSKA, per germline (reference sequence). CDR3 nucleotides: TGCAGTGCTAGAGGCCCCGGGACAGGGGGCGGCGAGCAGTACGTC. Residues: CSARGPGTGGGEQYV.

CDR3: CASSAPPGRTSYNEQFF. The CDR3, as DNA: TGTGCCAGCAGCGCCCCCCCGGGGCGGACCTCCTACAATGAGCAGTTCTTC. The V call is TRBV9, the J call TRBJ2-1, with D perhaps being TRBD1 or TRBD2 (5 bases each). CDR1 SGDLS and CDR2 YYNGEE come from the germline V gene. This CDR3 has 17 amino acids. Trimming removed 3 bases at V and 0 bases at J, with 16 bases between.

The V call is TRBV20-1, the J call TRBJ2-1; TRBD2 matches at 12 bases. CDR3 length: 14 amino acids. V shed 5 bases and J 7 bases; nucleotides not matched to a gene: 6. Germline CDR1 reads DFQATT; CDR2 reads SNEGSKA (reference sequence). The DNA of the CDR3 is TGCAGTGCTCCTACTAGCGGGGGGCGAAATGAGCAGTTCTTC. Translation gives CSAPTSGGRNEQFF.

In its sample, this clonotype was seen a few times. J is TRBJ2-2 and V is TRBV3-1, with 7 bases fitting TRBD1. Germline V gene data show CDR1 as LGHDT and CDR2 as YNNKEL (reference sequence). V lost 4 bases, J lost 3 bases, and 8 bases stayed unmatched. This CDR3 has 16 residues. CDR3 in amino acids: CASSLAGTDYTGELFF. The CDR3 DNA is TGTGCCAGCAGCCTCGCAGGGACAGATTACACCGGGGAGCTGTTTTTT.

This clonotype was picked up many times. J is TRBJ1-1 and V is TRBV20-1, with D maybe TRBD1 (5 bases). Trimming shortened V by 0 bases and J by 1 base, and 6 bases separated the two germline ends. This CDR3 contains 13 residues. Germline V lookup: CDR1 DFQATT, CDR2 SNEGSKA (reference sequence). CDR3 protein: CSAREQENTEAFF. Here the CDR3 DNA reads TGCAGTGCTAGAGAACAGGAGAACACTGAAGCTTTCTTT.

This clonotype was detected only a few times. The rearrangement uses TRBV28 and TRBJ2-3; 8 bases are a match to TRBD2. Unmatched junction bases numbered 11, after V lost 6 bases and J lost 6 bases. CDR1 and CDR2 (germline): MDHEN, SYDVKM. The CDR3 totals 15 residues. As DNA, the CDR3 is TGTGCCAGCAGGCTTCGGGAGGGCCTATTGGATACGCAGTATTTT. This sequence encodes CASRLREGLLDTQYF.

The chain employs TRBV18 and TRBJ2-7; 11 bases agree with TRBD1. There are 15 residues in the CDR3. V was pared by 5 bases and J by 3 bases, with 6 bases of the junction left unmatched. CDR1 and CDR2 from the germline V gene are KGHSH and LQKENI. The CDR3 here is CASSSPGQGDYEQYF. The CDR3 DNA reads as TGTGCCAGCTCATCGCCGGGACAGGGGGACTACGAGCAGTACTTC.

The chain couples TRBV29-1 to TRBJ2-6; the D gene is possibly TRBD1 (6 bases). Trimming stripped 6 bases from V and 1 base from J, with 10 bases between. The germline V gene encodes CDR1 SQVTM and CDR2 ANQGSEA. The CDR3 spans 14 residues. The DNA for the CDR3 is TGCAGCGTGAAAACAGGGTCTGGGGCCAACGTCCTGACTTTC. It encodes CSVKTGSGANVLTF.